The rows below give T cell receptor beta chains drawn from one sample of a study of CXCR3 chemokines and chemotherapy response in bladder cancer. TCRdb re-called the PCR reads through MiXCR, storing one row per CDR3 protein. Here the sample spans about 9,000 distinct CDR3 sequences, about 23% being singletons. The sample here was taken from a patient whose treatment included neoadjuvant chemotherapy. These receptor sequences come from a human donor with bladder cancer that did not respond to neoadjuvant chemotherapy. The CDR3 runs from the conserved cysteine through the conserved F or W. Fields, in order: CDR3 length, V gene, D gene, J gene, clone size, CDR3 DNA, CDR3 protein. The D gene is left open where the match is weak. Size values are once, few and many counts, or a class for expanded clones, and some rows have none.

cdr3_length: 16; v_call: TRBV18; d_call: TRBD1; j_call: TRBJ1-5; clone_size: many; cdr3_nt: TGTGCCAGCTCACCAACAGGGGCGTTTGGCAATCAGCCCCAGCATTTT; cdr3_aa: CASSPTGAFGNQPQHF
cdr3_length: 14; v_call: TRBV4-1; d_call: TRBD2; j_call: TRBJ2-5; clone_size: many; cdr3_nt: TGCGCCAGCAGCCTTGGGGGGGACTCTGGGATCCAGTACTTC; cdr3_aa: CASSLGGDSGIQYF
cdr3_length: 15; v_call: TRBV6-1; d_call: -; j_call: TRBJ1-5; clone_size: medium-sized; cdr3_nt: TGTGCCAGCAGTGGGGGGACGGGCTTTAATCAGCCCCAGCATTTT; cdr3_aa: CASSGGTGFNQPQHF
cdr3_length: 13; v_call: TRBV18; d_call: -; j_call: TRBJ2-7; clone_size: -; cdr3_nt: TGTGCCAGCTCACGGTCGGGGGTAGAGGAGCAGTACTTC; cdr3_aa: CASSRSGVEEQYF
cdr3_length: 14; v_call: TRBV6-1; d_call: -; j_call: TRBJ1-1; clone_size: medium-sized; cdr3_nt: TGTGCCAGCAGTGAAAGGGGGAGAGACACTGAAGCTTTCTTT; cdr3_aa: CASSERGRDTEAFF
cdr3_length: 13; v_call: TRBV5-6; d_call: -; j_call: TRBJ2-7; clone_size: many; cdr3_nt: TGTGCCAGCAGCTTCGGACAGAACTACGAGCAGTACTTC; cdr3_aa: CASSFGQNYEQYF
cdr3_length: 13; v_call: TRBV20-1; d_call: -; j_call: TRBJ2-4; clone_size: many; cdr3_nt: TGCAGTGCCTCCGGGGTAGCCAAAAACATTCAGTACTTC; cdr3_aa: CSASGVAKNIQYF
cdr3_length: 13; v_call: TRBV6-1; d_call: TRBD1; j_call: TRBJ2-2; clone_size: medium-sized; cdr3_nt: TGTGCCAGCAGTGGACAGGGCACCGGGGAGCTGTTTTTT; cdr3_aa: CASSGQGTGELFF
cdr3_length: 15; v_call: TRBV20-1; d_call: -; j_call: TRBJ1-6; clone_size: many; cdr3_nt: TGCAGTGCTAGATCACAGAGTAACAAAAATTCACCCCTCCACTTT; cdr3_aa: CSARSQSNKNSPLHF
cdr3_length: 13; v_call: TRBV7-2; d_call: -; j_call: TRBJ1-2; clone_size: medium-sized; cdr3_nt: TGTGCCAGCAGCTTAGACAGGGTCTATGGCTACACCTTC; cdr3_aa: CASSLDRVYGYTF
cdr3_length: 13; v_call: TRBV20-1; d_call: -; j_call: TRBJ2-1; clone_size: -; cdr3_nt: TGCAGTGCTAGAGCGGTTTTCGGCCATGAGCAATTCTTC; cdr3_aa: CSARAVFGHEQFF
cdr3_length: 16; v_call: TRBV6-1; d_call: TRBD1; j_call: TRBJ1-1; clone_size: -; cdr3_nt: TGTGCCAGTACCGGGACAGGGGGCGATGGATGGACTGAAGCTTTCTTT; cdr3_aa: CASTGTGGDGWTEAFF
cdr3_length: 13; v_call: TRBV6-2/TRBV6-3; d_call: -; j_call: TRBJ1-1; clone_size: large; cdr3_nt: TGTGCCACCCGGGGGTCCATGAACACTGAAGCTTTCTTT; cdr3_aa: CATRGSMNTEAFF
cdr3_length: 12; v_call: TRBV5-6; d_call: -; j_call: TRBJ1-5; clone_size: many; cdr3_nt: TGTGCCAGCAGCTTAGTGGATCAGCCCCAGCATTTT; cdr3_aa: CASSLVDQPQHF
cdr3_length: 14; v_call: TRBV6-5; d_call: -; j_call: TRBJ1-6; clone_size: many; cdr3_nt: TGTGCCAGCAGTCTGGACCTGTATAATTCACCCCTCCACTTT; cdr3_aa: CASSLDLYNSPLHF
cdr3_length: 12; v_call: TRBV6-1; d_call: -; j_call: TRBJ1-1; clone_size: medium-sized; cdr3_nt: TGTGCCAGCAGTGCTCGCGCAACTGGAGCTTTCTTT; cdr3_aa: CASSARATGAFF
cdr3_length: 13; v_call: TRBV6-5; d_call: TRBD1; j_call: TRBJ1-1; clone_size: medium-sized; cdr3_nt: TGTGCCAGCAGTTACGGACAGGGGGCTGAAGCTTTCTTT; cdr3_aa: CASSYGQGAEAFF
cdr3_length: 14; v_call: TRBV6-2/TRBV6-3; d_call: -; j_call: TRBJ1-1; clone_size: medium-sized; cdr3_nt: TGTGCCAGCAGTTACTGGCCCTCGAACACTGAAGCTTTCTTT; cdr3_aa: CASSYWPSNTEAFF
cdr3_length: 15; v_call: TRBV12-3/TRBV12-4; d_call: -; j_call: TRBJ2-7; clone_size: many; cdr3_nt: TGTGCCAGCAGTCCCCACAGCCGGATTATGTACGAGCAGTACTTC; cdr3_aa: CASSPHSRIMYEQYF
cdr3_length: 15; v_call: TRBV10-3; d_call: TRBD1; j_call: TRBJ1-6; clone_size: many; cdr3_nt: TGTGCCATCAGTGAGGGACAGGGCTATAATTCACCCCTCCACTTT; cdr3_aa: CAISEGQGYNSPLHF
cdr3_length: 15; v_call: TRBV6-1; d_call: TRBD1; j_call: TRBJ2-2; clone_size: medium-sized; cdr3_nt: TGTGCCAGCAGTCCACAGGGGACGAACACCGGGGAGCTGTTTTTT; cdr3_aa: CASSPQGTNTGELFF
cdr3_length: 16; v_call: TRBV6-1; d_call: TRBD2; j_call: TRBJ2-3; clone_size: medium-sized; cdr3_nt: TGTGCCAGCAAGCTCAGCGGGGGGGGGATGGGAGATACGCAGTATTTT; cdr3_aa: CASKLSGGGMGDTQYF
cdr3_length: 12; v_call: TRBV19; d_call: -; j_call: TRBJ1-2; clone_size: medium-sized; cdr3_nt: TGTGCCAGTAGTATGACAGCGGCAGGCTACACCTTC; cdr3_aa: CASSMTAAGYTF
cdr3_length: 12; v_call: TRBV10-3; d_call: -; j_call: TRBJ1-2; clone_size: -; cdr3_nt: TGTGCCATCAGTGCCACCCGCTATGGCTACACCTTC; cdr3_aa: CAISATRYGYTF
cdr3_length: 12; v_call: TRBV12-3/TRBV12-4; d_call: -; j_call: TRBJ1-6; clone_size: many; cdr3_nt: TGTGCCAGCAGTTCCACTAATTCACCCCTCCACTTT; cdr3_aa: CASSSTNSPLHF
cdr3_length: 14; v_call: TRBV5-4; d_call: -; j_call: TRBJ2-3; clone_size: many; cdr3_nt: TGTGCCAGCAGCTTGGCGGGAAGCACAGATACGCAGTATTTT; cdr3_aa: CASSLAGSTDTQYF
cdr3_length: 15; v_call: TRBV18; d_call: -; j_call: TRBJ2-7; clone_size: many; cdr3_nt: TGTGCCAGCTCACCCCCGGGCAGGGCTCGCTACGAGCAGTACTTC; cdr3_aa: CASSPPGRARYEQYF
cdr3_length: 14; v_call: TRBV28; d_call: TRBD1; j_call: TRBJ1-2; clone_size: -; cdr3_nt: TGTGCCAGCAGTCCCGGGACAGGAGTTTATGGCTACACCTTC; cdr3_aa: CASSPGTGVYGYTF
cdr3_length: 11; v_call: TRBV19; d_call: -; j_call: TRBJ1-5; clone_size: -; cdr3_nt: TGTGCCAGTAGTAAGGGACAGCCCCAGCATTTT; cdr3_aa: CASSKGQPQHF
cdr3_length: 15; v_call: TRBV6-5; d_call: TRBD2; j_call: TRBJ2-1; clone_size: few; cdr3_nt: TGTGCCAGCAGCTCCGGGACTAGCGGGGTTGATGAGCAGTTCTTC; cdr3_aa: CASSSGTSGVDEQFF
cdr3_length: 14; v_call: TRBV28; d_call: -; j_call: TRBJ1-2; clone_size: many; cdr3_nt: TGTGCCAGCAGCCCGAGGGGGGCTACTGGTGGCTACACCTTC; cdr3_aa: CASSPRGATGGYTF
cdr3_length: 15; v_call: TRBV12-3/TRBV12-4; d_call: TRBD2; j_call: TRBJ2-5; clone_size: -; cdr3_nt: TGTGCTAGCGGTTCGGGACTAGCGGGCGGTGAGACCCAGTACTTC; cdr3_aa: CASGSGLAGGETQYF
cdr3_length: 15; v_call: TRBV10-3; d_call: -; j_call: TRBJ2-2; clone_size: -; cdr3_nt: TGTGCCATCAGTGAGTCGGGGGGGCCATCCGGGGAGCTGTTTTTT; cdr3_aa: CAISESGGPSGELFF
cdr3_length: 15; v_call: TRBV18; d_call: TRBD2; j_call: TRBJ2-7; clone_size: once; cdr3_nt: TGTGCCAGCTCATCCTTGAGCGGGGGGTCCTACGAGCAGTACTTC; cdr3_aa: CASSSLSGGSYEQYF
cdr3_length: 14; v_call: TRBV19; d_call: -; j_call: TRBJ1-2; clone_size: medium-sized; cdr3_nt: TGTGCCAGTAGTATAGGGGTCGCAGTCTATGGCTACACCTTC; cdr3_aa: CASSIGVAVYGYTF